This entry lists 7 T cell receptor beta chains sequenced from one sample in a study of cytomegalovirus exposure and HLA in healthy donors. It was with 60 Vbeta and 13 Jbeta primers that the PCR ran. TCRdb's copy holds only in-frame clones and misses some; the assay was immunoSEQ multiplex PCR. This sample's table reports around 160,000 clones. The sample comprised PBMCs. Receptors were obtained from a woman aged 45 to 65 in good health and CMV-seronegative.

The genes are TRBV10-3 and TRBJ1-2; the D gene is possibly TRBD1 (6 bases). The CDR3 runs 12 residues. CDR1 ENHRY and CDR2 SYGVKD come from the germline V gene. The V end lost 2 bases, the J end lost 6 bases, and 7 bases lay between the germline ends. CDR3 sequence (DNA): TGTGCCATCAGTGAGCACAGGGATGGCTACACCTTC. Protein sequence: CAISEHRDGYTF.

The chain carries TRBV18 and TRBJ2-7, with TRBD2 identical over 11 bases. CDR3 length equals 17 residues. CDR1 is KGHSH and CDR2 is LQKENI in the germline V gene. V trimming: 3 bases; J trimming: 5 bases; junction bases outside the gene matches: 12. Here the CDR3 reads CASSPSLAGVNSNEQYF. As DNA, the CDR3 is TGTGCCAGCTCACCTTCACTAGCGGGAGTGAACAGCAACGAGCAGTACTTC.

This chain uses TRBV9 with TRBJ1-2, with TRBD1 identical over 7 bases. Germline lookup yields CDR1 SGDLS and CDR2 YYNGEE. This CDR3 has 13 amino acids. V was clipped by 4 bases and J by 8 bases; unmatched bases: 8. CDR3 DNA: TGTGCCAGCAGCCTAAACAGGGGAGAGGGCTACACCTTC. It encodes CASSLNRGEGYTF.

The chain carries TRBV29-1 and TRBJ1-4, with D unresolved. The CDR3 spans 14 residues. Germline-derived CDR1 and CDR2 are SQVTM and ANQGSEA. V gave up 3 bases and J gave up 7 bases, with 15 bases separating them. The CDR3 loop reads CSVEGEGALEKLFF. The CDR3 DNA sequence: TGCAGCGTTGAGGGTGAGGGAGCCCTTGAAAAACTGTTTTTT.

The genes are TRBV5-1 and TRBJ1-2, with 9 bases identical to TRBD1. The CDR3 totals 16 residues. V was pared by 4 bases and J by 8 bases, with 15 bases of the junction left unmatched. Germline CDR1 and CDR2: SGHRS and YFSETQ. In nucleotides, the CDR3 is TGCGCCAGCAGCCATGCGGTAGATACAGGGGGCAACGGCTACACCTTC. Translation gives CASSHAVDTGGNGYTF.

V is TRBV5-1 and J is TRBJ2-2; TRBD1 matches 9 bases. Germline V CDR1 and CDR2: SGHRS, YFSETQ. Trimming at V came to 4 bases and at J to 7 bases, leaving 5 bases not matched to a gene. The CDR3 consists of 14 residues. The CDR3 protein is CASSPQGAVGELFF. DNA of the CDR3: TGCGCCAGCAGCCCACAGGGGGCGGTCGGGGAGCTGTTTTTT.

V usage is TRBV30 and J usage is TRBJ1-6, with TRBD1 matching 7 bases. V lost 2 bases to trimming and J lost 4 bases; unmatched junction nucleotides: 2. The CDR3 is 14 amino acids. The germline V gene encodes CDR1 GTSNPN and CDR2 SVGIG (reference sequence). In DNA form, the CDR3 reads TGTGCCTGGAGTCCGGGACAGTATAATTCACCCCTCCACTTT. It translates to CAWSPGQYNSPLHF.